The 16 T cell receptor beta chains below come from one sample, sequenced in a study of shared clonotypes between healthy human individuals. This table comes from immunoSEQ multiplex PCR, and its TCRdb copy is limited to in-frame clones, with some not included. The data contain millions of clones, less than 95% of them singletons. Positively selected for CCR7, the CD45RO-negative cells used as naive CD8 cells excluded terminally differentiated effector memory CD45RA+ cells. Sequencing was carried out using naive CD8+ T cells sorted from blood. Source of these receptors: a young man in good health.

The rearrangement links TRBV6-6 to TRBJ2-3, with unresolved D. CDR3 length: 15 residues. Trimming took 7 bases from V and 0 from J, leaving 14 bases between them. The germline V gene has CDR1 MNHNY and CDR2 SVGAGI (reference sequence). The CDR3 DNA follows: TGTGCCAGCACCTCCCAGCTCCCGAGCACAGATACGCAGTATTTT. Residues: CASTSQLPSTDTQYF.

This chain joins TRBV28 and TRBJ2-5; 11 bases are shared with TRBD2. The germline gives CDR1 MDHEN, CDR2 SYDVKM. The CDR3 is 15 amino acids. J lost 5 bases, V lost 5 bases, and 7 bases had no gene match. Here the CDR3 reads CASSLGLAGHETQYF. The CDR3 coding sequence is TGTGCCAGCAGTCTTGGACTAGCGGGCCATGAGACCCAGTACTTC. The full variable domain, its missing parts supplied by reference TRBV28 and TRBJ2-5, is DVKVTQSSRYLVKRTGEKVFLECVQDMDHENMFWYRQDPGLGLRLIYFSYDVKMKEKGDIPEGYSVSREKKERFSLILESASTNQTSMYLCASSLGLAGHETQYFGPGTRLLVL.

The chain uses TRBV7-6 and TRBJ1-1; D is unresolved. The CDR3 is made up of 17 amino acids. Trimming left V 0 bases short and J 0 bases short, with 14 bases between. Germline-derived CDR1 and CDR2 are SGHVS and FNYEAQ. CDR3 in amino acids: CASSLAIDSFMNTEAFF. CDR3 DNA: TGTGCCAGCAGCTTAGCGATAGATTCATTTATGAACACTGAAGCTTTCTTT.

The chain uses TRBV5-6 and TRBJ2-7, with 10 bases fitting TRBD1. The CDR3 has 14 amino acids. Germline V gene lookup returns CDR1 SGHDT and CDR2 YYEEEE. V lost 7 bases, J lost 2 bases, and 6 bases stayed unmatched. The CDR3 bases are TGTGCCAGCCAACGGACAGGGGGAACCTACGAGCAGTACTTC. Its protein product is CASQRTGGTYEQYF.

This clone turned up a few times. The chain couples TRBV19 to TRBJ1-3; TRBD1 aligns across 11 bases. The germline V gene has CDR1 LNHDA and CDR2 SQIVND (reference sequence). This CDR3 comprises 15 residues. V shed 8 bases and J 3 bases; nucleotides not matched to a gene: 6. This CDR3 reads CASWTGGAYGNTIYF. The DNA of the CDR3 is TGTGCCAGTTGGACAGGGGGCGCTTATGGAAACACCATATATTTT.

V gene TRBV7-9 combines with J gene TRBJ1-5, with no clear D. CDR3 size: 13 residues. In germline, CDR1 is SEHNR, CDR2 FQNEAQ (reference sequence). Trimming pared 7 bases from V and 3 bases from J, leaving 10 bases between. CDR3 sequence (DNA): TGTGCCAGCACCGACGGAAACAATCAGCCCCAGCATTTT. Amino acid sequence: CASTDGNNQPQHF.

The V gene is TRBV19, the J gene TRBJ2-7; 7 bases align to TRBD1. With V trimmed by 4 bases and J by 0 bases, 6 bases remained unmatched. Per the germline V gene, CDR1 is LNHDA and CDR2 is SQIVND (reference sequence). CDR3 size: 15 residues. CDR3 region: CASSTGTVNSYEQYF. The CDR3 bases are TGTGCCAGTAGTACCGGGACAGTCAACTCCTACGAGCAGTACTTC.

The V gene is TRBV7-2, the J gene TRBJ1-5; D not resolved. This CDR3 has 15 residues. Trimming stripped 0 bases from V and 4 bases from J, with 10 bases between. Germline V gives CDR1 SGHTA, CDR2 FQGNSA. The CDR3 nucleotides read TGTGCCAGCAGCTTAGCTCCGGTTTCGAATCAGCCCCAGCATTTT. As protein: CASSLAPVSNQPQHF.

The chain links TRBV30 to TRBJ2-2; D is possibly TRBD2 (5 bases). Germline CDR1 and CDR2: GTSNPN and SVGIG (reference sequence). The CDR3 loop spans 14 amino acids. Trimming left V 2 bases short and J 5 bases short, with 12 bases between. The DNA of the CDR3 is TGTGCCTGGAGTTTAATTGGCGGGACCGGGGAGCTGTTTTTT. This translates into CAWSLIGGTGELFF.

This chain connects TRBV7-2 to TRBJ2-1, with 7 bases identical to TRBD1. CDR1 SGHTA and CDR2 FQGNSA come from the germline V gene. J lost 1 base, V lost 1 base, and 1 base had no gene match. The CDR3 sequence is 15 residues long. CDR3 nucleotides: TGTGCCAGCAGCTTAGAACAGGGGTCCTACAATGAGCAGTTCTTC. Translating gives CASSLEQGSYNEQFF.

V usage is TRBV11-2 and J usage is TRBJ2-3; D is ambiguous. The V end lost 5 bases, the J end lost 2 bases, and 11 bases lay between the germline ends. The CDR3 has 14 amino acids. The germline CDR1 and CDR2 sequences are SGHAT and FQNNGV. The CDR3 coding sequence is TGTGCCAGCAGCCTGGAGATCTACACAGATACGCAGTATTTT. This gives the protein CASSLEIYTDTQYF.

The chain joins TRBV29-1 to TRBJ1-3, with D perhaps TRBD1 (5 bases). Germline CDR1 SQVTM, CDR2 ANQGSEA. V dropped 3 bases and J dropped 7 bases, with 19 bases sitting between them. The CDR3 has 15 residues. The CDR3: CSVEGEGEIFNTIYF. CDR3 DNA sequence: TGCAGCGTTGAGGGAGAAGGGGAGATTTTCAACACCATATATTTT.

The chain employs TRBV11-1 and TRBJ2-1; D not certain. The CDR3 consists of 12 residues. Germline V gene lookup returns CDR1 SGHAT and CDR2 FQDESV (reference sequence). Trimming removed 5 bases from V and 4 bases from J, with 6 bases in between. The DNA for the CDR3 is TGTGCCAGCAGCCCGAAGTACAATGAGCAGTTCTTC. It codes for CASSPKYNEQFF.

The gene calls are TRBV5-1 and TRBJ2-7; 8 nucleotides agree with TRBD1. Germline V gene lookup returns CDR1 SGHRS and CDR2 YFSETQ. After removal of 0 bases from V and 4 bases from J, the junction contained 3 bases not matched to a gene. The CDR3 has 14 residues. The CDR3 region is CASSLVTGEYEQYF. CDR3 DNA sequence: TGCGCCAGCAGCTTGGTGACAGGGGAATACGAGCAGTACTTC.

The chain uses TRBV7-9 and TRBJ1-2; D is undetermined. Germline CDR1 SEHNR, CDR2 FQNEAQ (reference sequence). The V end lost 5 bases, the J end lost 8 bases, and 18 bases lay between the germline ends. The CDR3 has 14 amino acids. The CDR3 DNA reads TGTGCCAGCAGCCCCCGGGCCGGGTGGATCGGCTACACCTTC. It encodes CASSPRAGWIGYTF.

The chain joins TRBV29-1 to TRBJ2-5; possible D gene TRBD1, 5 bases. Germline loops: CDR1 SQVTM, CDR2 ANQGSEA. There are 15 residues in the CDR3. With 0 bases removed from V and 0 bases from J, the gap between germline ends came to 11 bases. CDR3 nucleotides: TGCAGCGTTGAAGATTGGGGCACCTACCAAGAGACCCAGTACTTC. Amino acid sequence: CSVEDWGTYQETQYF.